This entry features one T cell receptor beta chain sequence. Its antigen is unidentified. This specimen comes from a study of CD8 T cells in Susac syndrome. Random hexamers were used to reverse transcribe 0.5 to 1 ug of RNA. immunoSEQ multiplex PCR amplified TCR beta CDR3 across 54 Vbeta, 13 Jbeta. Each CDR3 protein is one row after TCRdb ran MiXCR on the immunoSEQ multiplex PCR reads. The sample records approximately 210,000 distinct CDR3 sequences, about 94% being singletons. In blood CD8+ and CD4+ T cells, TCR beta underwent sequencing. Patients with Susac syndrome met the recently defined diagnostic criteria for definite or probable disease. Overall study findings and caveats: The CD4+ T cell repertoires of Susac syndrome were found to show no clonal expansion.

The germline CDR1 and CDR2 sequences are DFQATT and SNEGSKA (reference sequence). The CDR3 consists of 13 residues. The junction had 7 bases not matched to a gene; V was cut back by 6 bases and J by 6 bases. The receptor comes from a human donor with Susac syndrome. The genes are TRBV20-1 and TRBJ2-1; TRBD2 aligns across 8 bases. Sequencing was done on a sample of CD4+ T cells from PBMCs. CDR3 DNA sequence: TGCAGTGCCTGGGCAGCGGGGGCCAATGAGCAGTTCTTC. This codes for CSAWAAGANEQFF.